This T cell receptor beta chain was recovered during a study of cytomegalovirus exposure and HLA in healthy donors. The PCR contained 60 Vbeta and 13 Jbeta primers. Data came from immunoSEQ multiplex PCR; TCRdb stores just in-frame clones and leaves some out. Here the sample table reports 100,000 to 150,000 clones. CDR1 is SGHTA, CDR2 FQGTGA, per germline. J gave up 4 bases and V 6 bases, and 7 bases lay outside the gene matches. This CDR3 is 15 amino acids long. Notes on the study in general: Later genetic work tied a missense DCLRE1C variant to beta-chain V and J trimming. Apparent HLA restriction characterized most CMV-associated TCR beta chains in a later analysis. Later on, an analysis tied roughly 17,000 TCR beta sequences to HLA alleles at 0.05 false discovery rate.

Of note for this clone: Its matching antigen is unknown.

The chain combines TRBV7-3 with TRBJ2-1; 9 bases align to TRBD1. The sample consisted of PBMCs. The sequence derives from a woman aged 40 to 50 in good health and CMV-seronegative. The CDR3 sequence: CASSLRDREYNEQFF. CDR3 nucleotides: TGTGCCAGCAGTTTGAGGGACAGGGAATACAATGAGCAGTTCTTC.